This section outlines one T cell receptor beta chain sequence together with its context. The CDR3 loop spans 15 amino acids. Germline V CDR1 and CDR2: MNHNY, SVGAGI (reference sequence). V lost 0 bases and J lost 1, with 9 bases in between. This sample is drawn from a study of OX40 agonist ivuxolimab in advanced cancers. TCRdb's copy holds only in-frame clones and misses some; the assay was immunoSEQ multiplex PCR. The profile shows about 17,000 clones, roughly 86% of them singletons. This receptor was taken from an adult with an advanced solid tumor such as melanoma, head and neck, liver or kidney cancer. The chain uses TRBV6-6 and TRBJ1-1; D unclear. The source material was CD4+ or CD8+ T cells sorted from blood, sampled in a trial of the OX40 agonist ivuxolimab. DNA of the CDR3: TGTGCCAGCAGTTACTCGAAGAGTGCGAACACTGAAGCTTTCTTT. It translates to CASSYSKSANTEAFF.